Sequencing of this T cell receptor (beta chain) was carried out in a study of monozygotic twins with inflammatory bowel disease. In regard to this clonotype: Its antigen is unknown.

Each of the TCR libraries took about 3,500 ng of total RNA. A template switching step added UMIs, each with a 6-nucleotide sample barcode. TCRdb re-called the 5' RACE reads; one entry per CDR3 protein, DNA not given. Here the sample table reports some 330,000 distinct CDR3 sequences. This CDR3 comprises 14 residues. In germline, CDR1 is DFQATT, CDR2 SNEGSKA (reference sequence). General observations from the study: None of the different T cell subtypes could be distinguished from one another. Compared with healthy twins, IBD patients shared fewer clonotypes with others, especially with disease activity.

The receptor was isolated from a human donor with ulcerative colitis or Crohn's disease, or a healthy co-twin of an affected twin (not recorded which). Sequenced sample: blood. This chain joins TRBV20-1 and TRBJ1-2; TCRdb's D call, TRBD1, is unchecked because there is no DNA. The CDR3: CSARERGMRDGYTF.